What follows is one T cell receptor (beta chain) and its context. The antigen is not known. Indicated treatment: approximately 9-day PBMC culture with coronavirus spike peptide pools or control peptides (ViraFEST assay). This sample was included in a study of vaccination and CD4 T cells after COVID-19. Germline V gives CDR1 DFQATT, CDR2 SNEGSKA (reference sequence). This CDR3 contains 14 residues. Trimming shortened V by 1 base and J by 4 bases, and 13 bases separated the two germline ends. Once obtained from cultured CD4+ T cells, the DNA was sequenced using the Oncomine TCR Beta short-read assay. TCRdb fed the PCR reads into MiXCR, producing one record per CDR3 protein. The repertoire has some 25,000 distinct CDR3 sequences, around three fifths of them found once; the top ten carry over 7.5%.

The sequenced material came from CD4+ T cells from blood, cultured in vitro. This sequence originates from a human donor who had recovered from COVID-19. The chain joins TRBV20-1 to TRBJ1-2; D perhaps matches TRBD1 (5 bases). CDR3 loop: CSARVHGASYGYTF. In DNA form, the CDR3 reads TGCAGTGCTAGAGTTCACGGGGCATCCTATGGCTACACCTTC.